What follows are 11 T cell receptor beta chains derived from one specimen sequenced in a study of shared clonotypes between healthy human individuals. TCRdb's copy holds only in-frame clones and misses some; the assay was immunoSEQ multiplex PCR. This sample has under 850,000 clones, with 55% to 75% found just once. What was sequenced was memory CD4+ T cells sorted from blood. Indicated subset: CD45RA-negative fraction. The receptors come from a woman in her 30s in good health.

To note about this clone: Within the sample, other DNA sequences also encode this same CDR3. For the CDR3, the DNA is TGTGCCAGCAGTTGGACAGGCGATAGCAATCAGCCCCAGCATTTT. It translates to CASSWTGDSNQPQHF. This chain uses TRBV27 with TRBJ1-5, with 7 positions matching TRBD1. The V and J ends lost 4 bases and 0 bases, in that order; junction bases with no gene match: 3. Germline assignment: CDR1 MNHEY and CDR2 SMNVEV (reference sequence). The length of the CDR3 is 15 residues.

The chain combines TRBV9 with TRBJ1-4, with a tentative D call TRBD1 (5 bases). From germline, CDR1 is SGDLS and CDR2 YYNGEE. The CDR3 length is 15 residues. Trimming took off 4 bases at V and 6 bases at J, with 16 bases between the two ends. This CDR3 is CASSPSSRGDEKLFF. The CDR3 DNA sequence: TGTGCCAGCAGCCCCTCCTCGAGGGGCGATGAAAAACTGTTTTTT.

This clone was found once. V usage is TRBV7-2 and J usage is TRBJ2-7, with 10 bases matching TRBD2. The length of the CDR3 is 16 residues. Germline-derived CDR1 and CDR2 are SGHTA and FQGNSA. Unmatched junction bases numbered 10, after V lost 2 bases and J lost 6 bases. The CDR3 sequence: CASSLPGLAGVGEQYF. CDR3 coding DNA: TGTGCCAGCAGCTTACCGGGGCTAGCGGGAGTCGGCGAGCAGTACTTC. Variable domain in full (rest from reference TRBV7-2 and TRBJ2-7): GAGVSQSPSNKVTEKGKDVELRCDPISGHTALYWYRQSLGQGLEFLIYFQGNSAPDKSGLPSDRFSAERTGGSVSTLTIQRTQQEDSAVYLCASSLPGLAGVGEQYFGPGTRLTVT.

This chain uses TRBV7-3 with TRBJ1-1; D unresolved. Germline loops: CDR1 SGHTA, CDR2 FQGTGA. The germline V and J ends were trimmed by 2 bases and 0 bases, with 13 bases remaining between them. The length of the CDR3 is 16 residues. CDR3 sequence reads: CASSLAPGGMNTEAFF. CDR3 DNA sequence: TGTGCCAGCAGCTTAGCCCCGGGAGGTATGAACACTGAAGCTTTCTTT. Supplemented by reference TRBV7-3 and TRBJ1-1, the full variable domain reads GAGVSQTPSNKVTEKGKYVELRCDPISGHTALYWYRQSLGQGPEFLIYFQGTGAADDSGLPNDRFFAVRPEGSVSTLKIQRTERGDSAVYLCASSLAPGGMNTEAFFGQGTRLTVV.

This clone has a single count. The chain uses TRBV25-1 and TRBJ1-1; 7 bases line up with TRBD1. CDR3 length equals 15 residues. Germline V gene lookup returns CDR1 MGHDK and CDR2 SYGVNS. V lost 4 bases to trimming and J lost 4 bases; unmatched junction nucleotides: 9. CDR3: CASSVNRGASTEAFF. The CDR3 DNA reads TGTGCCAGCAGTGTTAACAGGGGAGCGAGCACTGAAGCTTTCTTT.

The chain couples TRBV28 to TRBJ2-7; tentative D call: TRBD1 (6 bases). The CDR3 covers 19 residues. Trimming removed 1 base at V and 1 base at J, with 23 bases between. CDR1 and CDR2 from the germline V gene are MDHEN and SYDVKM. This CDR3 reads CASSLYQTFRRGQSYEQYF. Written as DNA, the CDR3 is TGTGCCAGCAGTTTATACCAAACTTTTCGCAGGGGTCAGTCCTACGAGCAGTACTTC.

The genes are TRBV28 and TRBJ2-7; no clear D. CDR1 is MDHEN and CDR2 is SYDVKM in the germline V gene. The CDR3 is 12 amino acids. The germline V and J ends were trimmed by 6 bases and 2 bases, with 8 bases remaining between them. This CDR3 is CASSPQAYEQYF. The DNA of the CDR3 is TGTGCCAGCAGCCCTCAGGCCTACGAGCAGTACTTC. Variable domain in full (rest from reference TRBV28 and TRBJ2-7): DVKVTQSSRYLVKRTGEKVFLECVQDMDHENMFWYRQDPGLGLRLIYFSYDVKMKEKGDIPEGYSVSREKKERFSLILESASTNQTSMYLCASSPQAYEQYFGPGTRLTVT.

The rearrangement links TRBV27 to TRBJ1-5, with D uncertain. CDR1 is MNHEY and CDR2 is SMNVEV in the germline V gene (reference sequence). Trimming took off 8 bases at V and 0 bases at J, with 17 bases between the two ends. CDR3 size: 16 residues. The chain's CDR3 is CASPRNIARSNQPQHF. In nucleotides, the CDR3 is TGTGCCAGCCCTAGGAACATAGCTCGTAGCAATCAGCCCCAGCATTTT.

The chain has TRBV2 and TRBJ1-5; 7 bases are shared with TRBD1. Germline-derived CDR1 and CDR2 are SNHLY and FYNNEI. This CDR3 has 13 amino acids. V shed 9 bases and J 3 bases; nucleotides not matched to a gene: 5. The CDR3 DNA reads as TGTGCCAGTCAGGGGGAAGTCAATCAGCCCCAGCATTTT. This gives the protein CASQGEVNQPQHF. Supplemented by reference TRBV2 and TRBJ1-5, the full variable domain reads EPEVTQTPSHQVTQMGQEVILRCVPISNHLYFYWYRQILGQKVEFLVSFYNNEISEKSEIFDDQFSVERPDGSNFTLKIRSTKLEDSAMYFCASQGEVNQPQHFGDGTRLSIL.

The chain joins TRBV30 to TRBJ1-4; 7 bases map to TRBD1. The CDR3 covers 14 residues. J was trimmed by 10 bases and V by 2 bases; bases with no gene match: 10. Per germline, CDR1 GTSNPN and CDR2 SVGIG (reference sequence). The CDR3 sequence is CAWSTSGGTRKLFF. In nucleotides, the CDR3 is TGTGCCTGGAGTACATCAGGGGGAACGAGAAAACTGTTTTTT.

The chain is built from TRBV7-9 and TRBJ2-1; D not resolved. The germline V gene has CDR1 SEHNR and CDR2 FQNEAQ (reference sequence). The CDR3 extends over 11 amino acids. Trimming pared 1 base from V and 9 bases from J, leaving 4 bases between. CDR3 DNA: TGTGCCAGCAGCTTAGACAGTGAGCAGTTCTTC. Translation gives CASSLDSEQFF.